The 7 T cell receptor beta chains listed next were all sequenced from one sample in a study of cytomegalovirus exposure and HLA in healthy donors. The PCR had 60 Vbeta and 13 Jbeta primers. Clones were sequenced by immunoSEQ multiplex PCR, and TCRdb holds only the in-frame ones, with some missing. This sample has roughly 120,000 clones; about three quarters occur once, and the top ten carry 6.5% to 9%. The sequenced sample was PBMCs. The receptors were gathered from a middle-aged woman in good health and CMV-seropositive.

The chain links TRBV6-5 to TRBJ2-7, with 8 bases matching TRBD2. The CDR3 is 14 amino acids. Germline CDR1 is MNHEY and CDR2 is SVGAGI. The V segment lost 6 bases and the J segment 0 bases; nucleotides outside the gene matches: 4. The CDR3: CASRSGTSSYEQYF. The CDR3 region has the DNA TGTGCCAGCAGGTCCGGGACTAGCTCCTACGAGCAGTACTTC.

The chain links TRBV20-1 to TRBJ2-5; a weak D match, TRBD2 (5 bases). This CDR3 comprises 11 residues. The V gene lost 6 bases and the J gene lost 3 bases, with 8 bases spanning the gap. Looked up from germline, CDR1 is DFQATT and CDR2 is SNEGSKA (reference sequence). CDR3 protein: CSATRKETQYF. CDR3 coding DNA: TGCAGTGCCACTAGAAAAGAGACCCAGTACTTC.

The chain has TRBV10-2 and TRBJ2-3; D possibly corresponds to TRBD1 (5 bases). Germline CDR1 and CDR2: WSHSY and SAAADI. The CDR3 is made up of 14 amino acids. Trimming removed 0 bases at V and 5 bases at J, with 9 bases between. In DNA form, the CDR3 reads TGCGCCAGCAGTGAGTCCGCTAGGGGAGATACGCAGTATTTT. Translation gives CASSESARGDTQYF.

Of note for this clone: An end of the junction differs from the germline gene, which may be a read error. In DNA form, the CDR3 reads TGTGCCAGCAGCTACTCATGGGCCGGGGTCTATGGCTACACCTTC. It is translated as CASSYSWAGVYGYTF. The chain employs TRBV6-5 and TRBJ1-2; no reliable D call. Germline lookup yields CDR1 MNHEY and CDR2 SVGAGI. This CDR3 region has 15 residues.

This clone was counted between two and nine times. The chain uses TRBV27 and TRBJ1-1; possible D gene TRBD1, 5 bases. This CDR3 spans 15 amino acids. The ends were cut back, 2 bases at V and 0 bases at J, with 10 bases in the middle. Per the germline V gene, CDR1 is MNHEY and CDR2 is SMNVEV (reference sequence). This CDR3 reads CASSLGGIVNTEAFF. The CDR3 DNA sequence: TGTGCCAGCAGTTTAGGGGGGATCGTGAACACTGAAGCTTTCTTT.

This sequence joins TRBV4-1 and TRBJ2-7; 9 bases map to TRBD2. V trimming: 5 bases; J trimming: 4 bases; junction bases outside the gene matches: 6. Germline CDR1 MGHRA, CDR2 YSYEKL. This CDR3 comprises 14 residues. CDR3 DNA sequence: TGCGCCAGCAGCTCGGGACTAGCTCTATACGAGCAGTACTTC. This translates into CASSSGLALYEQYF.

The chain recombines TRBV6-5 with TRBJ1-1; TRBD1 matches 7 bases. J gave up 1 base and V 6 bases, and 8 bases lay outside the gene matches. Germline assignment: CDR1 MNHEY and CDR2 SVGAGI. This CDR3 has 15 amino acids. CDR3: CASRSRRTGNTEAFF. The CDR3 DNA is TGTGCCAGCAGATCCCGCAGGACAGGGAACACTGAAGCTTTCTTT.